This T cell receptor (beta chain) was identified in a study of T cell changes during pregnancy in multiple sclerosis. The CDR3 sequence is 12 residues long. Germline V lookup: CDR1 MGHRA, CDR2 YSYEKL. V was pared by 4 bases and J by 6 bases, with 9 bases between. This clone was observed a handful of times. TCRdb's copy holds only in-frame clones and misses some; the assay was immunoSEQ multiplex PCR. The table records approximately 70,000 clones, 91% of them present only once. The clonotype comes from a female donor in good health, enrolled as a control in a pregnancy study. This chain connects TRBV4-1 to TRBJ1-1; D gene unclear. The sequenced sample was peripheral blood, obtained in the third trimester of pregnancy. CDR3 loop: CASSREKAEAFF. The DNA for the CDR3 is TGCGCCAGCAGCCGGGAGAAGGCTGAAGCTTTCTTT.